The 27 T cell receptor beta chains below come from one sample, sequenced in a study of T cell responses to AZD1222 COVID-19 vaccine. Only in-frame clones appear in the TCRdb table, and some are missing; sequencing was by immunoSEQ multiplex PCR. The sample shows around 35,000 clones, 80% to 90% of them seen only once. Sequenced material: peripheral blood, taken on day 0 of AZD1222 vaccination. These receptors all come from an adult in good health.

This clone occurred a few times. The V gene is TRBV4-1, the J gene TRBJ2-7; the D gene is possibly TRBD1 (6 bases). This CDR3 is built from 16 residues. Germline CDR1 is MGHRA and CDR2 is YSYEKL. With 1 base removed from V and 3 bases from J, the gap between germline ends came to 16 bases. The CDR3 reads CASSQVFPGDIYEQYF. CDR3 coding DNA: TGCGCCAGCAGCCAAGTTTTTCCAGGGGATATCTACGAGCAGTACTTC.

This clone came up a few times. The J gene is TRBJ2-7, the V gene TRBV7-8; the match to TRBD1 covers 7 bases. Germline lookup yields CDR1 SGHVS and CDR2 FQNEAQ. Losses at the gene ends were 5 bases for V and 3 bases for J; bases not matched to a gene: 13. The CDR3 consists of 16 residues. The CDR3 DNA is TGTGCCAGCAGCCACAAAAATACAGGGGCGGGCTACGAGCAGTACTTC. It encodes CASSHKNTGAGYEQYF.

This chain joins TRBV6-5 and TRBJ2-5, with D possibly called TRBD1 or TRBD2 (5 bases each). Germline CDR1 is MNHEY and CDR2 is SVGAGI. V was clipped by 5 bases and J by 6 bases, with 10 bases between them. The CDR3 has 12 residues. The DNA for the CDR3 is TGTGCCAGCAGTATATGGGGACAGACCCAGTACTTC. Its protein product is CASSIWGQTQYF.

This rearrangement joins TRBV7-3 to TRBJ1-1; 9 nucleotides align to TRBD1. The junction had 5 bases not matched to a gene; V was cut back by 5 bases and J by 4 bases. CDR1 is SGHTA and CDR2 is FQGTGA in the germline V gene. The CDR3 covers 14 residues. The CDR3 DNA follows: TGTGCCAGCAGCCCGGACAGGGGTGCCACTGAAGCTTTCTTT. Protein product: CASSPDRGATEAFF.

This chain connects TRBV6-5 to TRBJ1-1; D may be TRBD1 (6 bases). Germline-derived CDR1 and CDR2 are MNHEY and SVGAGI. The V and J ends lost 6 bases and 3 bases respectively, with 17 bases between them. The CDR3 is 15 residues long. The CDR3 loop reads CASSGRGGVDTEAFF. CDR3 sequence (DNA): TGTGCCAGCAGCGGCAGGGGTGGGGTCGACACTGAAGCTTTCTTT.

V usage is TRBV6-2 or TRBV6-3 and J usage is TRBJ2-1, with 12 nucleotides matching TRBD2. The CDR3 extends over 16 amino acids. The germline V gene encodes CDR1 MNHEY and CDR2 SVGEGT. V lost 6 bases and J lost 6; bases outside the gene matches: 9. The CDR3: CASSSGLAGPSNEQFF. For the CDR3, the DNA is TGTGCCAGCAGCTCCGGACTAGCGGGGCCTTCCAATGAGCAGTTCTTC.

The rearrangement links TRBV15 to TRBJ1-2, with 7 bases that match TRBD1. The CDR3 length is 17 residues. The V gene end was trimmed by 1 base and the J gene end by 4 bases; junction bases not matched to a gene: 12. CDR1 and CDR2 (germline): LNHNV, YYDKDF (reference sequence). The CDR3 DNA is TGTGCCACCAGCAGAGCTGAATCGACAGGGTACGTCTATGGCTACACCTTC. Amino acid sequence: CATSRAESTGYVYGYTF. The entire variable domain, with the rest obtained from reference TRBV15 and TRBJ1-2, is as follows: DAMVIQNPRYQVTQFGKPVTLSCSQTLNHNVMYWYQQKSSQAPKLLFHYYDKDFNNEADTPDNFQSRRPNTSFCFLDIRSPGLGDTAMYLCATSRAESTGYVYGYTFGSGTRLTVV.

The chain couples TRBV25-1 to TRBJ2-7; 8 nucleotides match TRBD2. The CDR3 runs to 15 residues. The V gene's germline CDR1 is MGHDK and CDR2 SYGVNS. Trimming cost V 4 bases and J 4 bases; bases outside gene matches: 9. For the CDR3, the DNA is TGTGCCAGCAGTGGAGGGACTGGCGGGAGGTACGAGCAGTACTTC. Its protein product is CASSGGTGGRYEQYF.

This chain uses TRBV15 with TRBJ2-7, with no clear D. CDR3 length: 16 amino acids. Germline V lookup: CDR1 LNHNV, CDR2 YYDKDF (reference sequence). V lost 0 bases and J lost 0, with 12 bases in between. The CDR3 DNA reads TGTGCCACCAGCAGAGATCAAGGCAGGAACTCCTACGAGCAGTACTTC. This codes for CATSRDQGRNSYEQYF.

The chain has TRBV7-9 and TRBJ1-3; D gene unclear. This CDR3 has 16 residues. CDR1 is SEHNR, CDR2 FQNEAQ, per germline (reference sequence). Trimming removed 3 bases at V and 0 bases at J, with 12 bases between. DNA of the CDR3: TGTGCCAGCAGCTTTAGTCTGGAATTCTCTGGAAACACCATATATTTT. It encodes CASSFSLEFSGNTIYF. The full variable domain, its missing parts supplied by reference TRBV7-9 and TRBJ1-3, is DTGVSQNPRHKITKRGQNVTFRCDPISEHNRLYWYRQTLGQGPEFLTYFQNEAQLEKSRLLSDRFSAERPKGSFSTLEIQRTEQGDSAMYLCASSFSLEFSGNTIYFGEGSWLTVV.

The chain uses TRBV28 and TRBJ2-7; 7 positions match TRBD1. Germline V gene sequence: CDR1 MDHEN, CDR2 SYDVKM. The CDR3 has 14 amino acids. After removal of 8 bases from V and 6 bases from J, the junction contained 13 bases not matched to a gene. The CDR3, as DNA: TGTGCCAGCGGAAGGGGGCCGACGTCGTCCGAGCAGTACTTC. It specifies CASGRGPTSSEQYF. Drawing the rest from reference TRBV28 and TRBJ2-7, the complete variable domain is DVKVTQSSRYLVKRTGEKVFLECVQDMDHENMFWYRQDPGLGLRLIYFSYDVKMKEKGDIPEGYSVSREKKERFSLILESASTNQTSMYLCASGRGPTSSEQYFGPGTRLTVT.

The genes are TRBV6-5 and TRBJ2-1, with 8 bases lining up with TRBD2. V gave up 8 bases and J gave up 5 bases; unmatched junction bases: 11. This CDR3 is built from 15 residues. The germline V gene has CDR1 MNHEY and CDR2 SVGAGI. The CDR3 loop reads CASRSGRGVNNEQFF. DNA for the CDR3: TGTGCCAGCCGGAGTGGGCGGGGGGTAAACAATGAGCAGTTCTTC.

CDR3 amino acids: CASSFLGEPLHF. Written as DNA, the CDR3 is TGTGCCAGCAGTTTTCTGGGAGAACCCCTCCACTTT. The chain combines TRBV12-3 or TRBV12-4 with TRBJ1-6; D is undetermined. V lost 3 bases and J 12 bases, leaving 9 bases between the germline ends. CDR3 length: 12 amino acids.

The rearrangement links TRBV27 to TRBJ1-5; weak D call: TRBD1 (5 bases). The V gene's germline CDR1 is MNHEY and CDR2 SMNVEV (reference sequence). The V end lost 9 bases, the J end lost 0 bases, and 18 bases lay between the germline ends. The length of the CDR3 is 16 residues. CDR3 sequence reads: CASLRREDSSNQPQHF. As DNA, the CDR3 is TGTGCCAGTCTGCGCAGGGAGGATAGTAGCAATCAGCCCCAGCATTTT.

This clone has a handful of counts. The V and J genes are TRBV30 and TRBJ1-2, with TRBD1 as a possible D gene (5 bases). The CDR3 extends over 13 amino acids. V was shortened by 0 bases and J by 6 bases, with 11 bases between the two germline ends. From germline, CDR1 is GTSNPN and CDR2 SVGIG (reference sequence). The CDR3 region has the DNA TGTGCCTGGAGTGTGAATTCCAGGGATGGCTACACCTTC. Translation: CAWSVNSRDGYTF. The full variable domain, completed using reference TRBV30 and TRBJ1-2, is SQTIHQWPATLVQPVGSPLSLECTVEGTSNPNLYWYRQAAGRGLQLLFYSVGIGQISSEVPQNLSASRPQDRQFILSSKKLLLSDSGFYLCAWSVNSRDGYTFGSGTRLTVV.

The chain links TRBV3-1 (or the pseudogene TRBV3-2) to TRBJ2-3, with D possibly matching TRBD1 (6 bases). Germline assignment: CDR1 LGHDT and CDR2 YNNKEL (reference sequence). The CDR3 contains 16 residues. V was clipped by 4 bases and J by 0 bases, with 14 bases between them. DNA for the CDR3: TGTGCCAGCAGCCCCCTGACAGGATATAGCACAGATACGCAGTATTTT. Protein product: CASSPLTGYSTDTQYF.

For the CDR3, the DNA is TGTGCCAGCAGTGATTCGAGCGGGGGAGAGACCCAGTACTTC. Its protein is CASSDSSGGETQYF. The V call is TRBV6-1, the J call TRBJ2-5; TRBD2 aligns across 8 bases. The V gene's germline CDR1 is MNHNS and CDR2 SASEGT. The junction had 4 bases not matched to a gene; V was cut back by 3 bases and J by 4 bases. CDR3 length equals 14 residues.

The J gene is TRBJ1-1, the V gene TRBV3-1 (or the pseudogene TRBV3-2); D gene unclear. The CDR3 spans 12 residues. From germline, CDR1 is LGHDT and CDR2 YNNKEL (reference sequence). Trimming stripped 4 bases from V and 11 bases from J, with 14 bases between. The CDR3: CASSRFSGVAFF. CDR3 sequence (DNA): TGTGCCAGCAGCCGATTCTCAGGTGTTGCTTTCTTT.

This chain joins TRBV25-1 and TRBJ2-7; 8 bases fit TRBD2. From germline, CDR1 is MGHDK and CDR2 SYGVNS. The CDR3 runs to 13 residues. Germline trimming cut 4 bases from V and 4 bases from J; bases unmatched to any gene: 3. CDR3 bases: TGTGCCAGCAGTGTCGGGGGGGTGTACGAGCAGTACTTC. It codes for CASSVGGVYEQYF.

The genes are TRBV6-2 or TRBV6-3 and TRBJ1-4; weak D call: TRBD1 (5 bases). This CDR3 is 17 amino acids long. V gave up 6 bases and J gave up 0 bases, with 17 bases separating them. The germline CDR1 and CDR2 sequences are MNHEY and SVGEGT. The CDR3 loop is CASSQGKDRATNEKLFF. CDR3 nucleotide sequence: TGTGCCAGCAGCCAGGGAAAGGACCGAGCAACTAATGAAAAACTGTTTTTT.

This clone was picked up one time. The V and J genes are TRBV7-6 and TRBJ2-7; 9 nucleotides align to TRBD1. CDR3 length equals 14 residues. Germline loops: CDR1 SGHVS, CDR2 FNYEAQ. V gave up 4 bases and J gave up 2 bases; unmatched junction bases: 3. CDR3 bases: TGTGCCAGCAGCTCGGACAGGGGAACCTACGAGCAGTACTTC. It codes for CASSSDRGTYEQYF.

CDR3 amino acids: CASSQVLATGELFF. As DNA, the CDR3 is TGTGCCAGCAGCCAAGTTCTCGCCACCGGGGAGCTGTTTTTT. V gene TRBV3-1 (or the pseudogene TRBV3-2) combines with J gene TRBJ2-2; D ambiguous. This CDR3 is built from 14 residues. Trimming pared 1 base from V and 4 bases from J, leaving 7 bases between. The germline V gene encodes CDR1 LGHDT and CDR2 YNNKEL (reference sequence).

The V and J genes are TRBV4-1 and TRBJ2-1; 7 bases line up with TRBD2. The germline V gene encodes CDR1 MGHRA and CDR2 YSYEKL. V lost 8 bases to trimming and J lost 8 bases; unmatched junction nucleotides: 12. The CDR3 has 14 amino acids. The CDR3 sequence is CASAKVAGADEQFF. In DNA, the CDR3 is TGCGCCAGCGCCAAAGTGGCGGGAGCGGATGAGCAGTTCTTC.

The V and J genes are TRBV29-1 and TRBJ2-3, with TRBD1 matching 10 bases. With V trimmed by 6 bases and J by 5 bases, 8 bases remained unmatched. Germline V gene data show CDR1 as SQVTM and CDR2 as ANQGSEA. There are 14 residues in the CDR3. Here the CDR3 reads CSVQGGQGLDTQYF. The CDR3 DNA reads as TGCAGCGTCCAAGGGGGACAGGGGTTAGATACGCAGTATTTT.

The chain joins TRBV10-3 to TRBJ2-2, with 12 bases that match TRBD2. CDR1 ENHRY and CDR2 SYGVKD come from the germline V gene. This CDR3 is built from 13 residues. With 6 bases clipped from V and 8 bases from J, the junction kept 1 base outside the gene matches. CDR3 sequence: CAIRGLAGGELFF. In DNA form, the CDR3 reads TGTGCCATCAGGGGACTAGCGGGTGGGGAGCTGTTTTTT.

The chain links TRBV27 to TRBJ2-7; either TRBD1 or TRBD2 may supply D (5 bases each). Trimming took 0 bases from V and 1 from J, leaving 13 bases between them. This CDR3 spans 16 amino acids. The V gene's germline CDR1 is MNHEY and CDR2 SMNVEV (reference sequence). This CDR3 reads CASSLSGTRLSYEQYF. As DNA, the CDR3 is TGTGCCAGCAGTTTATCCGGGACCCGACTTTCCTACGAGCAGTACTTC.

The CDR3 region has the DNA TGTGCCAGCAGTTCTGGCGGGAGCTCTCCCGAGCAGTACTTC. Its translation is CASSSGGSSPEQYF. The J gene is TRBJ2-7, the V gene TRBV28; 7 nucleotides line up with TRBD2. V lost 4 bases to trimming and J lost 6 bases; unmatched junction nucleotides: 9. Germline CDR1 MDHEN, CDR2 SYDVKM. This CDR3 region has 14 residues. Supplemented by reference TRBV28 and TRBJ2-7, the full variable domain reads DVKVTQSSRYLVKRTGEKVFLECVQDMDHENMFWYRQDPGLGLRLIYFSYDVKMKEKGDIPEGYSVSREKKERFSLILESASTNQTSMYLCASSSGGSSPEQYFGPGTRLTVT.